This T cell receptor (beta chain) stems from a study of T cell changes during pregnancy in multiple sclerosis. Sequencing was performed with immunoSEQ multiplex PCR; in TCRdb, only in-frame clones are kept and a portion is missing. The sample comprises under 95,000 clones, 94% of which are singletons, and about 0.99% rests with the top ten. The input for sequencing was peripheral blood, taken in the second trimester of pregnancy. The clonotype comes from a female donor in good health, enrolled as a control in a pregnancy study.

CDR3 loop: CASSSGDEDTEAFF. The DNA for the CDR3 is TGTGCCAGCAGTTCGGGGGACGAGGACACTGAAGCTTTCTTT. The J gene is TRBJ1-1, the V gene TRBV2; possibly TRBD1 for D (5 bases). Trimming stripped 5 bases from V and 3 bases from J, with 13 bases between. The CDR3 contains 14 residues. CDR1 is SNHLY, CDR2 FYNNEI, per germline.